Below, 24 T cell receptor beta chains from the same sample are listed, as sequenced in a study of control samples from healthy donors and cancer patients. TCRdb's copy holds only in-frame clones and misses some; the assay was immunoSEQ multiplex PCR. The sample holds 170,000 or so clones, approximately 91% seen once. Sequenced sample: blood. These receptors all come from a middle-aged woman in good health.

The rearrangement links TRBV16 to TRBJ2-7; TRBD2 is a possible D gene (6 bases). CDR1 is KGHSY, CDR2 FQNENV, per germline. This CDR3 comprises 13 residues. V was cut by 4 bases and J by 4 bases, with 11 bases left in between. The CDR3 region has the DNA TGTGCCAGCAGCCGGGACTGGGGGTACGAGCAGTACTTC. Amino acids: CASSRDWGYEQYF.

The chain employs TRBV7-9 and TRBJ1-4, with 8 bases fitting TRBD1. This CDR3 spans 15 amino acids. The germline CDR1 and CDR2 sequences are SEHNR and FQNEAQ (reference sequence). Trimming cost V 0 bases and J 7 bases; bases outside gene matches: 4. DNA of the CDR3: TGTGCCAGCAGCTTAGCGGTACAGGGGGGTGAAAAACTGTTTTTT. It specifies CASSLAVQGGEKLFF.

The rearrangement uses TRBV7-2 and TRBJ1-1; D is undetermined. Germline V gives CDR1 SGHTA, CDR2 FQGNSA. This CDR3 spans 13 amino acids. The V end was cut by 4 bases, the J end by 0 bases, with 6 bases between. DNA for the CDR3: TGTGCCAGCAGCTGGGCCATGAACACTGAAGCTTTCTTT. Translation: CASSWAMNTEAFF.

This clone was seen just once. The chain employs TRBV11-3 and TRBJ2-3; 8 bases fit TRBD1. The CDR3 spans 16 residues. The germline V gene has CDR1 SGHNT and CDR2 YENEEA. Trimming took 6 bases from V and 6 from J; bases not matched to a gene: 14. CDR3 bases: TGTGCCAGCAGTCCTAGGACAGGGCCTGGGGGGGATACGCAGTATTTT. Translating gives CASSPRTGPGGDTQYF.

The chain links TRBV2 to TRBJ2-7; 10 bases fit TRBD1. In germline, CDR1 is SNHLY, CDR2 FYNNEI. CDR3 length: 13 amino acids. Losses at the gene ends were 7 bases for V and 7 bases for J; bases not matched to a gene: 7. This CDR3 reads CASKVDRGQEQYF. The CDR3, as DNA: TGTGCCAGCAAAGTCGACAGGGGGCAGGAGCAGTACTTC.

Points on this clone: Other DNA sequences from this sample encode an identical CDR3 as well. The chain recombines TRBV11-2 with TRBJ2-7, with D unresolved. Germline CDR1 is SGHAT and CDR2 is FQNNGV. The CDR3 has 12 amino acids. V shed 2 bases and J shed 3 bases, with 5 bases lying between them. CDR3 DNA sequence: TGTGCCAGCAGCTTACCCAGCTACGAGCAGTACTTC. It encodes CASSLPSYEQYF.

The chain combines TRBV24-1 with TRBJ1-2; the D gene is possibly TRBD1 (5 bases). Germline V gives CDR1 KGHDR, CDR2 SFDVKD. This CDR3 is built from 12 residues. Trimming shortened V by 7 bases and J by 6 bases, and 11 bases separated the two germline ends. CDR3 loop: CATRKQEDGYTF. The DNA of the CDR3 is TGTGCCACCAGGAAACAGGAGGATGGCTACACCTTC.

The gene calls are TRBV29-1 and TRBJ2-5; TRBD2 matches at 9 bases. The trim removed 2 bases at V and 0 bases at J, leaving 1 base unmatched. Germline values: CDR1 SQVTM, CDR2 ANQGSEA. CDR3 size: 14 residues. The CDR3 region is CSVELAGYQETQYF. The CDR3 coding sequence is TGCAGCGTTGAACTAGCGGGGTACCAAGAGACCCAGTACTTC.

This chain joins TRBV14 and TRBJ2-7; 7 bases map to TRBD2. Germline V gives CDR1 SGHDN, CDR2 FVKESK. Trimming removed 0 bases from V and 0 bases from J; junction bases left unmatched: 2. The CDR3 is 15 amino acids. The CDR3 loop is CASSQDWGGSYEQYF. As DNA, the CDR3 is TGTGCCAGCAGCCAAGATTGGGGGGGCTCCTACGAGCAGTACTTC.

This chain links TRBV7-8 with TRBJ2-1; D perhaps matches TRBD1 (6 bases). Trimming removed 5 bases at V and 5 bases at J, with 19 bases between. This CDR3 contains 16 residues. Germline assignment: CDR1 SGHVS and CDR2 FQNEAQ. CDR3 sequence: CASSPTLGAYNNEQFF. DNA of the CDR3: TGTGCCAGCAGCCCCACCCTGGGGGCCTACAACAATGAGCAGTTCTTC. Based on the CDR3 plus reference TRBV7-8 and TRBJ2-1, the full variable domain is GAGVSQSPRYKVAKRGQDVALRCDPISGHVSLFWYQQALGQGPEFLTYFQNEAQLDKSGLPSDRFFAERPEGSVSTLKIQRTQQEDSAVYLCASSPTLGAYNNEQFFGPGTRLTVL.

This sequence joins TRBV12-5 and TRBJ2-6; TRBD1 matches at 9 bases. Germline loops: CDR1 LGHNT, CDR2 FRNRAP. The CDR3 sequence is 17 residues long. V trimming: 7 bases; J trimming: 0 bases; junction bases outside the gene matches: 7. The CDR3 DNA reads TGTGCTAGTGACCCCCGGGACAGGGTCTCTGGGGCCAACGTCCTGACTTTC. Protein: CASDPRDRVSGANVLTF.

A single count supports this clone. The chain recombines TRBV7-6 with TRBJ2-2, with D possibly being TRBD2 (6 bases). Germline values: CDR1 SGHVS, CDR2 FNYEAQ. This CDR3 region has 14 residues. Trimming shortened V by 0 bases and J by 8 bases, and 10 bases separated the two germline ends. DNA for the CDR3: TGTGCCAGCAGCTTAGCTTACGGGAGAGGGGAGCTGTTTTTT. This encodes CASSLAYGRGELFF.

The chain combines TRBV7-2 with TRBJ2-7, with 7 bases fitting TRBD1. Germline-derived CDR1 and CDR2 are SGHTA and FQGNSA. J gave up 6 bases and V 1 base, and 6 bases lay outside the gene matches. CDR3 length equals 14 residues. The CDR3 reads CASSLGTGLGEQYF. In DNA, the CDR3 is TGTGCCAGCAGCTTAGGGACAGGTCTGGGCGAGCAGTACTTC.

The chain recombines TRBV27 with TRBJ2-3, with 10 bases fitting TRBD2. Losses at the gene ends were 2 bases for V and 4 bases for J; bases not matched to a gene: 0. This CDR3 has 14 amino acids. The V gene's germline CDR1 is MNHEY and CDR2 SMNVEV (reference sequence). CDR3 amino acids: CASSLLAGADTQYF. DNA for the CDR3: TGTGCCAGCAGTTTACTAGCGGGGGCAGATACGCAGTATTTT.

The chain links TRBV2 to TRBJ2-1; D remains unclear. The CDR3 spans 11 residues. V lost 4 bases and J 9 bases, leaving 7 bases between the germline ends. CDR1 is SNHLY and CDR2 is FYNNEI in the germline V gene. DNA for the CDR3: TGTGCCAGCAGTGGTATGGGTGAGCAGTTCTTC. The encoded protein is CASSGMGEQFF.

The rearrangement uses TRBV27 and TRBJ1-1; 8 positions agree with TRBD1. V lost 0 bases to trimming and J lost 4 bases; unmatched junction nucleotides: 7. This CDR3 region has 16 residues. CDR1 is MNHEY, CDR2 SMNVEV, per germline (reference sequence). CDR3 DNA: TGTGCCAGCAGTTTATCACAGGGGGAATATGGCACTGAAGCTTTCTTT. This codes for CASSLSQGEYGTEAFF.

The chain has TRBV5-1 and TRBJ1-4, with unresolved D. The germline V gene encodes CDR1 SGHRS and CDR2 YFSETQ. Deletions cut 0 bases from V and 5 bases from J, with 11 bases between. The CDR3 length is 15 residues. The CDR3 is CASSLVFTGNEKLFF. CDR3 nucleotide sequence: TGCGCCAGCAGCTTGGTTTTTACTGGAAATGAAAAACTGTTTTTT.

The genes are TRBV7-9 and TRBJ1-5, with D perhaps TRBD1 (6 bases). This CDR3 comprises 16 residues. Germline V lookup: CDR1 SEHNR, CDR2 FQNEAQ (reference sequence). V was cut by 1 base and J by 1 base, with 11 bases left in between. The CDR3 is CASSLGVGTSNQPQHF. In DNA, the CDR3 is TGTGCCAGCAGCTTAGGTGTGGGGACAAGCAATCAGCCCCAGCATTTT. Full variable domain (missing parts from reference TRBV7-9 and TRBJ1-5): DTGVSQNPRHKITKRGQNVTFRCDPISEHNRLYWYRQTLGQGPEFLTYFQNEAQLEKSRLLSDRFSAERPKGSFSTLEIQRTEQGDSAMYLCASSLGVGTSNQPQHFGDGTRLSIL.

The rearrangement uses TRBV19 and TRBJ1-2, with 9 bases lining up with TRBD1. The CDR3 consists of 14 residues. CDR1 and CDR2 (germline): LNHDA, SQIVND (reference sequence). The V gene end was trimmed by 6 bases and the J gene end by 10 bases; junction bases not matched to a gene: 12. The CDR3 is CASRDVPGQGAYTF. CDR3 sequence (DNA): TGTGCCAGTAGAGACGTTCCGGGACAGGGAGCCTACACCTTC.

This chain connects TRBV3-1 (or the pseudogene TRBV3-2) to TRBJ2-1; 7 bases fit TRBD2. Per germline, CDR1 LGHDT and CDR2 YNNKEL (reference sequence). The CDR3 contains 17 residues. After removal of 0 bases from V and 0 bases from J, the junction contained 5 bases not matched to a gene. The CDR3 region is CASSQDGGSSSYNEQFF. CDR3 nucleotides: TGTGCCAGCAGCCAAGACGGGGGGTCGAGCTCCTACAATGAGCAGTTCTTC.

The chain is built from TRBV29-1 and TRBJ1-2, with no clear D. The CDR3 runs 16 residues. Germline-derived CDR1 and CDR2 are SQVTM and ANQGSEA. The V end was cut by 0 bases, the J end by 3 bases, with 17 bases between. The CDR3 region is CSVEDLGPGRYYGYTF. The DNA of the CDR3 is TGCAGCGTTGAAGACCTAGGCCCTGGCCGGTACTATGGCTACACCTTC.

This chain connects TRBV5-5 to TRBJ2-3; D remains ambiguous. Germline CDR1 SGHKS, CDR2 YYEKEE (reference sequence). The CDR3 has 13 amino acids. V gave up 2 bases and J gave up 6 bases, with 10 bases separating them. CDR3 sequence (DNA): TGTGCCAGCAGCTTTAGCAGTCTGGATACGCAGTATTTT. Its translation is CASSFSSLDTQYF. The full variable domain, in which reference TRBV5-5 and TRBJ2-3 provide the parts outside the CDR3, is DAGVTQSPTHLIKTRGQQVTLRCSPISGHKSVSWYQQVLGQGPQFIFQYYEKEERGRGNFPDRFSARQFPNYSSELNVNALLLGDSALYLCASSFSSLDTQYFGPGTRLTVL.

The chain joins TRBV18 to TRBJ2-7; either TRBD1 or TRBD2 may fit D (6 bases each). Trimming removed 2 bases from V and 4 bases from J, with 18 bases in between. The CDR3 totals 16 residues. Germline V lookup: CDR1 KGHSH, CDR2 LQKENI. CDR3 DNA: TGTGCCAGCTCACCAGGTGCGGCTTCGGGGGCGTACGAGCAGTACTTC. Protein: CASSPGAASGAYEQYF.

This clone was counted a single time. J is TRBJ2-6 and V is TRBV29-1, with D perhaps being TRBD1 or TRBD2 (6 bases each). Germline CDR1 is SQVTM and CDR2 is ANQGSEA. CDR3 length: 14 amino acids. V dropped 4 bases and J dropped 2 bases, with 9 bases sitting between them. The CDR3, as DNA: TGCAGCGTTGTGGAGGGGGCTGGGGCCAACGTCCTGACTTTC. Its translation: CSVVEGAGANVLTF. Full variable domain (missing parts from reference TRBV29-1 and TRBJ2-6): SAVISQKPSRDICQRGTSLTIQCQVDSQVTMMFWYRQQPGQSLTLIATANQGSEATYESGFVIDKFPISRPNLTFSTLTVSNMSPEDSSIYLCSVVEGAGANVLTFGAGSRLTVL.